This entry describes one TCR beta chain. This clonotype came up a few times. Which antigen it targets is not known. Base qualities are not recorded, but no much larger clone differs from it by a single base. The sample belongs to a study of T-cell reconstitution after alpha-beta-depleted transplantation in children listed by TCRdb under 2016. Context from the whole study: Using TCR repertoire profiling, the study quantitatively followed how T-cell immune reconstitution unfolded in children after TCRalphabeta/CD19-depleted allogeneic hematopoietic cell transplantation.

The method behind the library was PCR. Instrument on record: Illumina HiSeq 2500. TCR libraries were prepared with molecular barcoding, using unique molecular identifiers to normalize TCRbeta repertoire quantification. TCRdb reworked the public reads: Q25 trimming with fastp, MiXCR clone assembly, productive beta chains retained. For every CDR3 protein sequence, its rows merge into one entry that carries the most common genes and DNA. This sample lists roughly 500,000 distinct CDR3 sequences; approximately 16% were detected once. Of the sample, approximately 3% is held by the ten largest clones. Based on the germline V gene, the CDR1 and CDR2 sequences are SGHRS and YFSETQ. The CDR3 goes from the cysteine to the phenylalanine over 17 residues. Of the read, only the CDR3 DNA is kept; its 51 bases are in frame from base 1. Unmatched junction bases come to 10, with V trimmed by 4 bases and J by 0 bases.

The sequencing here drew on PBMCs from the stem cell graft donor, taken from the stem cell graft. The source of this sequence is a human donor who donated a stem cell graft to a child with acute lymphoblastic leukemia. This sequence uses TRBV5-1 and TRBJ2-1; 7 middle bases align to TRBD1. The CDR3 corresponds to CASSHIGQASSYNEQFF. The sequence in DNA is TGCGCCAGCAGCCATATTGGACAGGCTAGCTCCTACAATGAGCAGTTCTTC.